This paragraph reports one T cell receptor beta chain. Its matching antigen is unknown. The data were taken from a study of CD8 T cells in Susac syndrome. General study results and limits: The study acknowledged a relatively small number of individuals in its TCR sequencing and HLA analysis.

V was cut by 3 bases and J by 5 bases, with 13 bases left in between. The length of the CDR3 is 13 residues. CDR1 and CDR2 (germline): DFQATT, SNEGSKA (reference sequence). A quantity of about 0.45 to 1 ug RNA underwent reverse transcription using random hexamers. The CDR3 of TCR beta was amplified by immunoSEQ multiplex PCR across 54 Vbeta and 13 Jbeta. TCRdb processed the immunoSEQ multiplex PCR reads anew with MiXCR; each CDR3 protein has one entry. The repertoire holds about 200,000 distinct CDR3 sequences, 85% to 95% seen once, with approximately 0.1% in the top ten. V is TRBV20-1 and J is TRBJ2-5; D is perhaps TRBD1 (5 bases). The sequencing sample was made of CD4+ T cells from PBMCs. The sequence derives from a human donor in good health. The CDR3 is CSARPPGSETQYF. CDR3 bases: TGCAGTGCTAGGCCACCAGGGTCGGAGACCCAGTACTTC.